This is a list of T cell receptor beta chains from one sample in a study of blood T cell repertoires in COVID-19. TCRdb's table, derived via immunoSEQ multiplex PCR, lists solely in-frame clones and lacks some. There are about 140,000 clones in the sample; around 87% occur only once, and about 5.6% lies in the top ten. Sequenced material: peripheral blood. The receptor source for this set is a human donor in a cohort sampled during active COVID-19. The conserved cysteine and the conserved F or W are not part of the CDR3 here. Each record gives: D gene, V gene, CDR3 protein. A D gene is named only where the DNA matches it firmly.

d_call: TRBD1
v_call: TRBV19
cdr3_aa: ASSIFETGGEAF

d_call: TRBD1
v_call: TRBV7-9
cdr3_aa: ASSGDRAVPGELF

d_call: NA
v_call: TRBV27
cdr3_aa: ASSLSSRTDTQY

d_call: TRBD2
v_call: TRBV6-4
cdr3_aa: ASSDPRLAGEDRDQETQY

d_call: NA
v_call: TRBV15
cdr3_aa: ATSRESRNTEAF

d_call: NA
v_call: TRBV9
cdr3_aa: ASSVGQNYGYT

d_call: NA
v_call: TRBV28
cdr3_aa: ASTRPGKYEQY

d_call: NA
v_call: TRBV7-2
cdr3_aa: ASGGAFSYNEQF

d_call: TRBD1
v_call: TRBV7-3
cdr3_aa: ASSPDRAAFYEQY

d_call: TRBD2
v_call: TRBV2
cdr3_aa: ASQTGGQETQY

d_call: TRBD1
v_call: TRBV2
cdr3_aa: ASSGQGLYGYT

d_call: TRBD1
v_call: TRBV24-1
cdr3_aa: ATPQGGTGGTGELF

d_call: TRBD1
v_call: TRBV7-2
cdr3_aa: ASSLRQGANYGYT

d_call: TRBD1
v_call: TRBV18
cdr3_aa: ASSHGTGETQY

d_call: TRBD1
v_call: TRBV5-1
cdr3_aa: ASSGTGGAEEKLF

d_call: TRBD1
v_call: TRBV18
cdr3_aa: ASSPRTRDRVSSGNTIY

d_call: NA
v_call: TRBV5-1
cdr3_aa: ASREGNSPLH

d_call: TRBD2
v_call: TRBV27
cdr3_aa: ASSLGRGAYNEQF

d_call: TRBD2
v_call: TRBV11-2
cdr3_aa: ASSLVNGREGTDTQY

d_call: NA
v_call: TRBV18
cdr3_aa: ASSPPGRGNEQF

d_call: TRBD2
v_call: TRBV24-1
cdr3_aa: ATSVVAGGPLNEQF

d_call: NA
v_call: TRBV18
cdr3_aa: ASSPSAGLETQY

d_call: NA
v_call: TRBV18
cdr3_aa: ASSEISGANVLT

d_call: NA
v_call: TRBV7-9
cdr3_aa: ASSFMAQAHYGYT

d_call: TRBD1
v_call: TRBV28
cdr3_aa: ASRLPGTGAFNYGYT

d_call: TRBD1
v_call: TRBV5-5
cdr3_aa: ASSLGDSTGELF

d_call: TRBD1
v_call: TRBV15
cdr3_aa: ATSSEDRGATNEKLF

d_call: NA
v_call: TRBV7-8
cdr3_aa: ASSQYGNEQF

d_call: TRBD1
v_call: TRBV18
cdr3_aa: ASSPPGTGDQPQH

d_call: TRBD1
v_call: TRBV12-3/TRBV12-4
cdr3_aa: ASSGGTAEKLF

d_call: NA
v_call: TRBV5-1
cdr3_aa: ASSLGTQETQY

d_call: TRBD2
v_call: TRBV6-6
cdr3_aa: ASTLAGVYNEQF

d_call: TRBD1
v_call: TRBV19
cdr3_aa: ASSPGTGGDQPQH

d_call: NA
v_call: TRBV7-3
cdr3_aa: ASSSGTDTQY

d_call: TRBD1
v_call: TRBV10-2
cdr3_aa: ASRDREVNQPQH

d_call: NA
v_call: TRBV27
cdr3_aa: ASSPTQILSYNEQF

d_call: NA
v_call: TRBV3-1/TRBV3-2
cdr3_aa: ASSPRGRYGYT

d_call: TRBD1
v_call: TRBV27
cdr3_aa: ASSSPGQGNYGYT

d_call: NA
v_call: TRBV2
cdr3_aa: ASLGQGNEKLF

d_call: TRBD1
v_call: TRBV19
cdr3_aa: ASSNGQGVETQY

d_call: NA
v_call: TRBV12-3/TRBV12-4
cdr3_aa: ASSYKFEQF

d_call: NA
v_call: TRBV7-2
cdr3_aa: ASSWDTRAYEQY

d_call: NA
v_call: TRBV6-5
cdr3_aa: ASRKDGIAKNIQY

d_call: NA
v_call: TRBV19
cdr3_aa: ASSIGPKVVLTSAGELF

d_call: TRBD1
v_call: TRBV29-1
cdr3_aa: SVVTGQGGYT

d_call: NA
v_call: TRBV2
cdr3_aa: ASKGAHSDTGELF

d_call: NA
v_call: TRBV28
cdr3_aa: ATATRERSSYEQY

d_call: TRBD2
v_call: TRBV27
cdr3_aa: ASSQVGASGRIEQY

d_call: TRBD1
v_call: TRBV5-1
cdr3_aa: ASSFPDRKSTYNEQF

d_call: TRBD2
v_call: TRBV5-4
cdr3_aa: ASSHLLAGDTGELF

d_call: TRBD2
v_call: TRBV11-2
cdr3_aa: ASSRGLAGGNNEQF

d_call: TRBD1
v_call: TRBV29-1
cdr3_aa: SAKTGWDQYNEQF

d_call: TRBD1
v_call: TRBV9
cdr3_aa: ASSGPDRGYEQY

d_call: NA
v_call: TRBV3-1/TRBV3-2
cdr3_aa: ASSPGGVMDTEAF

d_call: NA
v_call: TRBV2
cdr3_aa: ATTTGLLFGYT

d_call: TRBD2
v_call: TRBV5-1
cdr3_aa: ASSLGSGATEETQY

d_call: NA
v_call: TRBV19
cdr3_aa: ASSILGGENYGYT